A single sample is the source of the 24 T cell receptor beta chains below, sequenced in a study of T cell responses to AZD1222 COVID-19 vaccine. Repertoires were generated with immunoSEQ multiplex PCR, while TCRdb's copy carries only in-frame clones and drops some. Of 90,000 to 95,000 clones listed, 88% are singletons. This specimen consisted of peripheral blood, obtained 28 days after the second AZD1222 dose. These receptors were obtained from an adult who received the AZD1222 COVID-19 vaccine.

This chain joins TRBV30 and TRBJ1-1; 8 bases are a match to TRBD1. This CDR3 contains 13 residues. V lost 0 bases and J lost 5; bases outside the gene matches: 2. The V gene's germline CDR1 is GTSNPN and CDR2 SVGIG (reference sequence). CDR3 DNA sequence: TGTGCCTGGAGTGTTACAGGGGGAACTGAAGCTTTCTTT. Amino acids: CAWSVTGGTEAFF.

This sequence joins TRBV12-2 and TRBJ2-7; the D segment call TRBD2 is taken from the table without a DNA check. TRBV12-2 is labeled a pseudogene. The CDR3 spans 13 residues. CDR3 loop: CASRYGRELEQYF. CDR3 coding DNA: TGTGCAAGTCGCTACGGGAGGGAGTTAGAGCAGTACTTC.

The chain is built from TRBV11-2 and TRBJ2-3; D ambiguous. Germline CDR1 reads SGHAT; CDR2 reads FQNNGV. The CDR3 contains 15 residues. The ends were cut back, 6 bases at V and 2 bases at J, with 15 bases in the middle. As DNA, the CDR3 is TGTGCCAGCAGATTGACACAACCCCCCACAGATACGCAGTATTTT. It encodes CASRLTQPPTDTQYF.

The chain links TRBV6-5 to TRBJ2-1; D may be TRBD1 (6 bases). The germline V gene encodes CDR1 MNHEY and CDR2 SVGAGI. The length of the CDR3 is 15 residues. Trimming pared 8 bases from V and 10 bases from J, leaving 24 bases between. The CDR3 nucleotides are TGTGCCAGCTGCCGGTTGGGGGCAGATTCAACGGAGCAGTTCTTC. Its protein product is CASCRLGADSTEQFF.

The rearrangement joins TRBV6-1 to TRBJ2-6; D is perhaps TRBD1 (6 bases). The ends were cut back, 3 bases at V and 1 base at J, with 10 bases in the middle. Per germline, CDR1 MNHNS and CDR2 SASEGT. The CDR3 sequence is 16 residues long. The CDR3 loop is CASSDHRASGANVLTF. The CDR3 bases are TGTGCCAGCAGTGACCACAGGGCATCTGGGGCCAACGTCCTGACTTTC.

V gene TRBV11-1 combines with J gene TRBJ2-1; 9 nucleotides align to TRBD1. The junction had 5 bases not matched to a gene; V was cut back by 5 bases and J by 3 bases. Germline CDR1 is SGHAT and CDR2 is FQDESV (reference sequence). This CDR3 has 15 residues. The CDR3 DNA sequence: TGTGCCAGCAGCACGGGACAGGGAGGCTACAATGAGCAGTTCTTC. Its translation is CASSTGQGGYNEQFF.

The chain links TRBV28 to TRBJ2-7, with 10 bases lining up with TRBD1. The germline V gene has CDR1 MDHEN and CDR2 SYDVKM. V dropped 7 bases and J dropped 6; count of bases not matched to a gene: 6. CDR3 length: 13 residues. CDR3 sequence: CASMRQGAGEQYF. The CDR3 DNA sequence: TGTGCCAGCATGAGACAGGGGGCCGGCGAGCAGTACTTC.

This clone was recorded many times. This chain connects TRBV3-1 (or the pseudogene TRBV3-2) to TRBJ2-1, with 10 bases that match TRBD2. Trimming at V came to 0 bases and at J to 7 bases, leaving 6 bases not matched to a gene. The CDR3 sequence is 16 residues long. The germline gives CDR1 LGHDT, CDR2 YNNKEL (reference sequence). CDR3 sequence: CASSQEASGSQNEQFF. CDR3 coding DNA: TGTGCCAGCAGCCAAGAGGCTAGCGGGAGTCAGAATGAGCAGTTCTTC.

The chain employs TRBV5-1 and TRBJ2-7; no definite D call. The CDR3 runs to 15 residues. CDR1 is SGHRS and CDR2 is YFSETQ in the germline V gene. V was pared by 0 bases and J by 2 bases, with 12 bases between. The CDR3: CASSLASDSTYEQYF. The DNA of the CDR3 is TGCGCCAGCAGCTTGGCCTCCGACTCCACCTACGAGCAGTACTTC.

The chain links TRBV5-4 to TRBJ2-7; D not resolved. The CDR3 has 15 amino acids. V was cut by 0 bases and J by 0 bases, with 10 bases left in between. CDR1 SGHNT and CDR2 YYREEE come from the germline V gene (reference sequence). The CDR3 region has the DNA TGTGCCAGCAGCTTGGCGCGGTATTCCTCCTACGAGCAGTACTTC. Translated: CASSLARYSSYEQYF.

The J gene is TRBJ1-1, the V gene TRBV7-3; D remains ambiguous. The germline V gene has CDR1 SGHTA and CDR2 FQGTGA. V gave up 5 bases and J gave up 1 base, with 8 bases separating them. CDR3 size: 13 residues. The CDR3 sequence: CASSQDPNTEAFF. Here the CDR3 DNA reads TGTGCCAGCAGCCAGGACCCGAACACTGAAGCTTTCTTT.

The chain has TRBV5-1 and TRBJ1-2; TRBD1 aligns across 9 bases. The CDR3 is 15 amino acids. Per germline, CDR1 SGHRS and CDR2 YFSETQ. V lost 3 bases, J lost 6 bases, and 9 bases stayed unmatched. CDR3 bases: TGCGCCAGCAGCTGGAGACAGGGGGAAATCAATGGCTACACCTTC. It specifies CASSWRQGEINGYTF.

The rearrangement joins TRBV7-9 to TRBJ2-7; D is perhaps TRBD1 or TRBD2 (5 bases each). V gave up 4 bases and J gave up 0 bases, with 10 bases separating them. The CDR3 sequence is 14 residues long. Germline V gene sequence: CDR1 SEHNR, CDR2 FQNEAQ (reference sequence). The CDR3 nucleotides read TGTGCCAGCAGCTCCGGGACGGGCTCCTACGAGCAGTACTTC. It translates to CASSSGTGSYEQYF.

This sequence joins TRBV7-3 and TRBJ2-1; 7 positions agree with TRBD2. Per germline, CDR1 SGHTA and CDR2 FQGTGA. Trimming took 3 bases from V and 8 from J; bases not matched to a gene: 4. The CDR3 contains 13 residues. The CDR3 region is CASSLTSLDEQFF. CDR3 coding DNA: TGTGCCAGCAGCTTGACTAGCCTTGATGAGCAGTTCTTC.

The rearrangement links TRBV9 to TRBJ1-2; a possible D gene is TRBD1 (6 bases). The V gene lost 0 bases and the J gene lost 7 bases, with 19 bases spanning the gap. The CDR3 runs 16 residues. CDR1 and CDR2 from the germline V gene are SGDLS and YYNGEE. CDR3 region: CASSVAHITGSRGYTF. CDR3 bases: TGTGCCAGCAGCGTAGCCCATATTACAGGGTCGCGTGGCTACACCTTC.

The chain carries TRBV6-2 or TRBV6-3 and TRBJ2-3; 12 bases match TRBD2. Germline-derived CDR1 and CDR2 are MNHEY and SVGEGT. CDR3 length: 17 amino acids. The V segment lost 2 bases and the J segment 5 bases; nucleotides outside the gene matches: 8. CDR3 DNA: TGTGCCAGCAGTTACGGCGCTAGCGGGGGGGCCATAGATACGCAGTATTTT. This gives the protein CASSYGASGGAIDTQYF.

The chain combines TRBV9 with TRBJ2-5, with TRBD1 matching 9 bases. The CDR3 length is 14 residues. Germline V lookup: CDR1 SGDLS, CDR2 YYNGEE. J lost 2 bases, V lost 3 bases, and 2 bases had no gene match. The CDR3 is CASSGGTGQETQYF. CDR3 bases: TGTGCCAGCAGCGGCGGGACAGGGCAAGAGACCCAGTACTTC. The full variable domain, rest sourced from reference TRBV9 and TRBJ2-5, is DSGVTQTPKHLITATGQRVTLRCSPRSGDLSVYWYQQSLDQGLQFLIQYYNGEERAKGNILERFSAQQFPDLHSELNLSSLELGDSALYFCASSGGTGQETQYFGPGTRLLVL.

V gene TRBV20-1 combines with J gene TRBJ1-2; 8 positions agree with TRBD1. The V gene's germline CDR1 is DFQATT and CDR2 SNEGSKA (reference sequence). This CDR3 region has 11 residues. The V segment lost 5 bases and the J segment 6 bases; nucleotides outside the gene matches: 2. DNA for the CDR3: TGCAGTGCTGGACAGGGAGATGGCTACACCTTC. Protein: CSAGQGDGYTF.

The chain links TRBV30 to TRBJ2-3; TRBD2 matches 11 bases. The trim removed 0 bases at V and 7 bases at J, leaving 9 bases unmatched. In germline, CDR1 is GTSNPN, CDR2 SVGIG (reference sequence). This CDR3 is built from 16 residues. CDR3 protein: CAWSVLGSGGANTQYF. In DNA form, the CDR3 reads TGTGCCTGGAGTGTACTGGGTAGCGGGGGGGCGAATACGCAGTATTTT.

The genes are TRBV5-5 and TRBJ1-4, with D possibly being TRBD1 (5 bases). The CDR3 contains 15 residues. Germline V gives CDR1 SGHKS, CDR2 YYEKEE (reference sequence). Trimming stripped 6 bases from V and 0 bases from J, with 12 bases between. CDR3 coding DNA: TGTGCCAGCACCGTGACAGAGACAACTAATGAAAAACTGTTTTTT. This sequence encodes CASTVTETTNEKLFF.

In its sample, this clone is medium-sized. The CDR3 here is CASSWVGYEQYF. Written as DNA, the CDR3 is TGTGCCAGCAGCTGGGTTGGCTACGAGCAGTACTTC. The chain combines TRBV28 with TRBJ2-7; D not certain. The germline V gene encodes CDR1 MDHEN and CDR2 SYDVKM. Trimming removed 6 bases from V and 3 bases from J, with 9 bases in between. This CDR3 is 12 amino acids long.

This clone showed up just once. The chain employs TRBV7-8 and TRBJ2-3, with D unclear. V lost 3 bases to trimming and J lost 2 bases, with 18 bases between them. The CDR3 is 17 amino acids. CDR1 and CDR2 (germline): SGHVS, FQNEAQ. CDR3 sequence reads: CASSFGGRVPHTDTQYF. In DNA form, the CDR3 reads TGTGCCAGCAGCTTCGGCGGCCGGGTCCCCCACACAGATACGCAGTATTTT.

The V and J genes are TRBV7-6 and TRBJ2-2; D gene unclear. Trimming took off 4 bases at V and 5 bases at J, with 5 bases between the two ends. This CDR3 contains 12 residues. Germline V gene lookup returns CDR1 SGHVS and CDR2 FNYEAQ. The CDR3 loop is CASSYRTGELFF. The CDR3 bases are TGTGCCAGCAGCTATCGGACCGGGGAGCTGTTTTTT.

V gene TRBV7-9 combines with J gene TRBJ2-5; the D gene could be TRBD1 or TRBD2 (5 bases each). Germline-derived CDR1 and CDR2 are SEHNR and FQNEAQ (reference sequence). CDR3 length: 13 residues. V lost 5 bases, J lost 4 bases, and 11 bases lay in between. The CDR3 loop reads CASSLRGGETQYF. The CDR3 DNA reads as TGTGCCAGCAGCCTCCGTGGGGGAGAGACCCAGTACTTC.